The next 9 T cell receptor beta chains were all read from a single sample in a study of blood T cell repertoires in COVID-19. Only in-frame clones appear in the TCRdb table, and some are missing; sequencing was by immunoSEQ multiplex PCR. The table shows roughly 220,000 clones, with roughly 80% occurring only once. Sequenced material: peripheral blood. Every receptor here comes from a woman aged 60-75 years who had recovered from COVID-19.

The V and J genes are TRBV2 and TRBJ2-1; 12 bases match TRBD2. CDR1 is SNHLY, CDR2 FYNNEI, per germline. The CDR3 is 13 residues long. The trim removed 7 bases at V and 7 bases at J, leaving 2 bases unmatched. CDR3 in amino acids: CASTGTSGNEQFF. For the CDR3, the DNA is TGTGCCAGCACTGGGACTAGCGGGAATGAGCAGTTCTTC.

The CDR3 nucleotides read TGTGCCAGCAGTCGACAGGGAGCTAACTATGGCTACACCTTC. This sequence encodes CASSRQGANYGYTF. The chain is built from TRBV6-2 or TRBV6-3 and TRBJ1-2; 7 bases are a match to TRBD1. The CDR3 is made up of 14 amino acids. V dropped 5 bases and J dropped 0; count of bases not matched to a gene: 3. Germline CDR1 and CDR2: MNHEY and SVGEGT.

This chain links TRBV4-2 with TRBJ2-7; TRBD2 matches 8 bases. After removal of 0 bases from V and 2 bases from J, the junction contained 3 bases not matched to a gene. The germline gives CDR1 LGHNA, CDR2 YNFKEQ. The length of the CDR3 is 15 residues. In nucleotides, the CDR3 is TGTGCCAGCAGCCAAGATAGCGGGGTCGCCTACGAGCAGTACTTC. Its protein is CASSQDSGVAYEQYF.

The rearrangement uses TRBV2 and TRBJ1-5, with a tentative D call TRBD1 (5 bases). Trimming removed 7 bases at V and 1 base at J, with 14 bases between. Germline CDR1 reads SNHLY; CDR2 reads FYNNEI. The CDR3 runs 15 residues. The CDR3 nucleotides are TGTGCCAGCAAGGACACAGAAATAAGCAATCAGCCCCAGCATTTT. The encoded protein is CASKDTEISNQPQHF.

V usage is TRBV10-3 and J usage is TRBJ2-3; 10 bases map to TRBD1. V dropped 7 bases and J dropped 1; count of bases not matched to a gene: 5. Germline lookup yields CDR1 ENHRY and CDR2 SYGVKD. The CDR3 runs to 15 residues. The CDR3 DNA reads TGTGCCATCACCAGGGACAGGGGAGGCACAGATACGCAGTATTTT. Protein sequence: CAITRDRGGTDTQYF.

CDR3 in DNA: TGTGCCAGCAGCTTCATCCTGGCACCCTACAATGAGCAGTTCTTC. As protein: CASSFILAPYNEQFF. This chain links TRBV11-3 with TRBJ2-1, with D unresolved. In germline, CDR1 is SGHNT, CDR2 YENEEA. Deletions cut 3 bases from V and 2 bases from J, with 11 bases between. The CDR3 is 15 residues long.

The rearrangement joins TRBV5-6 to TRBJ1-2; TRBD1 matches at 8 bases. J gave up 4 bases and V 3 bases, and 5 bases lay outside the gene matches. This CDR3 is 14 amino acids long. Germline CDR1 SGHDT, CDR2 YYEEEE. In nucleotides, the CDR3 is TGTGCCAGCAGCTCGGACAGGGCCGGCTATGGCTACACCTTC. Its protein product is CASSSDRAGYGYTF.

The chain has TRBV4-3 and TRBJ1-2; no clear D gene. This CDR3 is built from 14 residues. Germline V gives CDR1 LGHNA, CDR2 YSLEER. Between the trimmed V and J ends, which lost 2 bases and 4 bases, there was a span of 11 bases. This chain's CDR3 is CASSQSGEVYGYTF. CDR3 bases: TGCGCCAGCAGCCAAAGCGGGGAGGTCTATGGCTACACCTTC.

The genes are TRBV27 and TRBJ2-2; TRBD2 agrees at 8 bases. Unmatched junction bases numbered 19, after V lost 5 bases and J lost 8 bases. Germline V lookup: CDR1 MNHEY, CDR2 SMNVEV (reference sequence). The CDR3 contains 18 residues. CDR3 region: CASSDSSRGDPPTGELFF. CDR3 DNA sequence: TGTGCCAGCAGTGACTCATCGCGGGGGGACCCCCCCACAGGGGAGCTGTTTTTT.